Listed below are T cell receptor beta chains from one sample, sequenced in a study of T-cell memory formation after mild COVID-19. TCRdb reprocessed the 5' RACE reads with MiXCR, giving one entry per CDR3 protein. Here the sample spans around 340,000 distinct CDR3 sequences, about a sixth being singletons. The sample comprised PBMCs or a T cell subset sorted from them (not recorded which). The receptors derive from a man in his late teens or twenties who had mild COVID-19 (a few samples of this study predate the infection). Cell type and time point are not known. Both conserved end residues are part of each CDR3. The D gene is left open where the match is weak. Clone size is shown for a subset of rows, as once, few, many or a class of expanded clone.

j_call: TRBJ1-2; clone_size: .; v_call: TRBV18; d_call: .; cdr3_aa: CASSRDNQDYGYTF; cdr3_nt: TGTGCCAGCTCACGGGACAATCAAGACTATGGCTACACCTTC
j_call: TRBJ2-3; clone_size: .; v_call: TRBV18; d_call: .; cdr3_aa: CASSPPVGSGLGTDTQYF; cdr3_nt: TGTGCCAGCTCACCACCGGTCGGGAGCGGCTTAGGCACAGATACGCAGTATTTT
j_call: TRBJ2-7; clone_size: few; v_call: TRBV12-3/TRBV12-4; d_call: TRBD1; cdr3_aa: CASSQDRDSAYEQYF; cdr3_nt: TGTGCCAGCAGTCAAGACAGGGACAGTGCCTACGAGCAGTACTTC
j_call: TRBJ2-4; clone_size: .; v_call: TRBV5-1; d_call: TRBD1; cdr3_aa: CASSPRTGGKNIQYF; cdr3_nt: TGCGCCAGCAGCCCAAGGACAGGGGGAAAAAACATTCAGTACTTC
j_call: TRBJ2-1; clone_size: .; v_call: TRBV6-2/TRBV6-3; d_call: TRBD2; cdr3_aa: CASGGGPNEQFF; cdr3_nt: TGTGCGAGCGGGGGGGGACCTAATGAGCAGTTCTTC
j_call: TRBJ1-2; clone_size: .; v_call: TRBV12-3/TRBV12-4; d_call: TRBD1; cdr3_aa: CASSSRDRSYGYTF; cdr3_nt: TGTGCCAGCAGTTCCCGGGACAGGAGCTATGGCTACACCTTC
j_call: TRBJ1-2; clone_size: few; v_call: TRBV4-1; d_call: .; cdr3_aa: CASSQIGANYGYTF; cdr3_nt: TGCGCCAGCAGCCAGATTGGGGCGAACTATGGCTACACCTTC
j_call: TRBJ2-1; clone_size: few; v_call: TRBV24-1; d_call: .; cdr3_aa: CATSGRGSYNEQFF; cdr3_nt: TGTGCCACCAGTGGCCGGGGCTCCTACAATGAGCAGTTCTTC
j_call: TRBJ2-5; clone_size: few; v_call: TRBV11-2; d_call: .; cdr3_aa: CASSLGTGKRETQYF; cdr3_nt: TGTGCCAGCAGCTTAGGTACAGGGAAAAGGGAGACCCAGTACTTC
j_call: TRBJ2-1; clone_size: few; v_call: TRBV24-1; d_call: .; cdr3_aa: CATSDLGQLNEQFF; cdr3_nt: TGTGCCACCAGTGATTTGGGACAGCTCAATGAGCAGTTCTTC
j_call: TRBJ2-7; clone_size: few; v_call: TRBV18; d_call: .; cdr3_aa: CASSPGSEEYEQYF; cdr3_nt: TGTGCCAGCTCACCCGGGTCAGAGGAATACGAGCAGTACTTC
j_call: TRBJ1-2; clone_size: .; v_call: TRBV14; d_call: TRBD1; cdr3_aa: CASSQGQGFQLSYTF; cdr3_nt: TGTGCCAGCAGCCAAGGACAGGGGTTCCAGCTGTCCTACACCTTC
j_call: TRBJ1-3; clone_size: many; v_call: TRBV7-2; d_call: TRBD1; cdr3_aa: CASSFTGVVSGNTIYF; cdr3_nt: TGTGCCAGCAGCTTTACAGGGGTCGTGTCTGGAAACACCATATATTTT
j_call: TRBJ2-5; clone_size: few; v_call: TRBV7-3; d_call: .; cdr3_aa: CASSPSGQEETQYF; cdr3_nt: TGTGCCAGCAGCCCCTCCGGGCAGGAAGAGACCCAGTACTTC
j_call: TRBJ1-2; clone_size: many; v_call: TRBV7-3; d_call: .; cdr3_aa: CASSPPGGGYTF; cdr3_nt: TGTGCCAGCAGCCCCCCCGGGGGTGGCTACACCTTC
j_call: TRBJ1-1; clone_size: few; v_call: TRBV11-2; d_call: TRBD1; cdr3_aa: CASSKTGGGGTEAFF; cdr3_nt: TGTGCCAGCAGCAAAACAGGGGGCGGCGGCACTGAAGCTTTCTTT
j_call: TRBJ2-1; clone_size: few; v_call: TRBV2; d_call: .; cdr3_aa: CASSQDPSSYNEQFF; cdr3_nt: TGTGCCAGCAGTCAGGACCCGAGCTCCTACAATGAGCAGTTCTTC
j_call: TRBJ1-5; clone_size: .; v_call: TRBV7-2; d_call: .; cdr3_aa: CASSYHRNQPQHF; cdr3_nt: TGTGCCAGCAGCTACCACAGGAATCAGCCCCAGCATTTT
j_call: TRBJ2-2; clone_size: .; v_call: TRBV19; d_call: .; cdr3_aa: CASSTINTGELFF; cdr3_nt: TGTGCCAGTAGTACGATTAACACCGGGGAGCTGTTTTTT
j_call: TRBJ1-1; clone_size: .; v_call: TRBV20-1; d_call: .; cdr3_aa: CSARVGNTEAFF; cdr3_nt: TGCAGTGCTAGAGTCGGGAACACTGAAGCTTTCTTT
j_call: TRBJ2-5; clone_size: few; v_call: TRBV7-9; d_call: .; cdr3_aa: CASSFIYPGETQYF; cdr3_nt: TGTGCCAGCAGCTTTATTTATCCGGGAGAGACCCAGTACTTC
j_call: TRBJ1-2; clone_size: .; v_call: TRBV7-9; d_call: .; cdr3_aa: CASSFADTENYGYTF; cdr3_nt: TGTGCCAGCAGCTTTGCCGACACAGAGAACTATGGCTACACCTTC
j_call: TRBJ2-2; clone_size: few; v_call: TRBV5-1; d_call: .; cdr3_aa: CASSLFGGVNTGELFF; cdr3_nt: TGCGCCAGCAGCTTATTCGGAGGGGTGAACACCGGGGAGCTGTTTTTT
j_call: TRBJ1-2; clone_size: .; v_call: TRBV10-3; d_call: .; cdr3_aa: CASGTQNYGYTF; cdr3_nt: TGTGCCAGCGGGACACAGAACTATGGCTACACCTTC
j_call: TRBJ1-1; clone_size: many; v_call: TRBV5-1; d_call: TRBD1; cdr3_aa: CASSSGQGRNTEAFF; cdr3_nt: TGCGCCAGCAGCTCGGGACAGGGTCGGAACACTGAAGCTTTCTTT
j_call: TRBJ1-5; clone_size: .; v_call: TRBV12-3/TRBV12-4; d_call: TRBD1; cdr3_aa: CASSLRQGGSPQHF; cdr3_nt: TGTGCCAGCAGTTTACGACAGGGGGGGTCGCCCCAGCATTTT
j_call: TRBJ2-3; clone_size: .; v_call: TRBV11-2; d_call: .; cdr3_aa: CASSQSGLDTQYF; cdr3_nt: TGTGCCAGCAGCCAAAGTGGGCTAGATACGCAGTATTTT
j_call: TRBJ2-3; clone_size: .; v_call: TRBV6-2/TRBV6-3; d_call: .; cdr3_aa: CASSFWADTQYF; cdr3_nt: TGTGCCAGCAGTTTTTGGGCAGATACGCAGTATTTT
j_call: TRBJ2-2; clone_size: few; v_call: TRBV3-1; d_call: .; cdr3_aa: CASSSWEWMTGELFF; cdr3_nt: TGTGCCAGCAGTTCCTGGGAATGGATGACCGGGGAGCTGTTTTTT
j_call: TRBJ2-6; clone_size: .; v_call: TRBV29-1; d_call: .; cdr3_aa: CSVQGGSAGANVLTF; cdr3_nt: TGCAGCGTACAGGGGGGGAGCGCTGGGGCCAACGTCCTGACTTTC
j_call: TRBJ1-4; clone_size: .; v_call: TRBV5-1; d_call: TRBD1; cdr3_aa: CASSLGDRVNEKLFF; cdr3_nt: TGCGCCAGCAGCTTGGGGGACAGGGTTAATGAAAAACTGTTTTTT
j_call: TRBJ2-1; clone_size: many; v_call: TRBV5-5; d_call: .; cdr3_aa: CASSPLLGHDNEQFF; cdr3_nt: TGTGCCAGCAGCCCCCTTCTGGGACATGACAATGAGCAGTTCTTC
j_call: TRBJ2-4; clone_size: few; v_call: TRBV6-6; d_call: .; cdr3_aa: CASSYRVQTKNIQYF; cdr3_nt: TGTGCCAGCAGTTATCGGGTACAGACCAAAAACATTCAGTACTTC
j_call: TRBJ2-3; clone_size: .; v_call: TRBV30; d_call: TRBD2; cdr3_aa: CAWSAPIAGGTDTQYF; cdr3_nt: TGTGCCTGGAGTGCCCCGATAGCGGGGGGGACAGATACGCAGTATTTT
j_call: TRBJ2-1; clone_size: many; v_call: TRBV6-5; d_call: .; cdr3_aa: CASSYSRGNEQFF; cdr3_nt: TGTGCCAGCAGTTATTCCCGCGGAAATGAGCAGTTCTTC
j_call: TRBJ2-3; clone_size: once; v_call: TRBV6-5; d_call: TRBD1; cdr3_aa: CASSYAYGTGFLVDTQYF; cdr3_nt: TGTGCCAGCAGTTACGCGTACGGGACAGGGTTTTTAGTAGATACGCAGTATTTT